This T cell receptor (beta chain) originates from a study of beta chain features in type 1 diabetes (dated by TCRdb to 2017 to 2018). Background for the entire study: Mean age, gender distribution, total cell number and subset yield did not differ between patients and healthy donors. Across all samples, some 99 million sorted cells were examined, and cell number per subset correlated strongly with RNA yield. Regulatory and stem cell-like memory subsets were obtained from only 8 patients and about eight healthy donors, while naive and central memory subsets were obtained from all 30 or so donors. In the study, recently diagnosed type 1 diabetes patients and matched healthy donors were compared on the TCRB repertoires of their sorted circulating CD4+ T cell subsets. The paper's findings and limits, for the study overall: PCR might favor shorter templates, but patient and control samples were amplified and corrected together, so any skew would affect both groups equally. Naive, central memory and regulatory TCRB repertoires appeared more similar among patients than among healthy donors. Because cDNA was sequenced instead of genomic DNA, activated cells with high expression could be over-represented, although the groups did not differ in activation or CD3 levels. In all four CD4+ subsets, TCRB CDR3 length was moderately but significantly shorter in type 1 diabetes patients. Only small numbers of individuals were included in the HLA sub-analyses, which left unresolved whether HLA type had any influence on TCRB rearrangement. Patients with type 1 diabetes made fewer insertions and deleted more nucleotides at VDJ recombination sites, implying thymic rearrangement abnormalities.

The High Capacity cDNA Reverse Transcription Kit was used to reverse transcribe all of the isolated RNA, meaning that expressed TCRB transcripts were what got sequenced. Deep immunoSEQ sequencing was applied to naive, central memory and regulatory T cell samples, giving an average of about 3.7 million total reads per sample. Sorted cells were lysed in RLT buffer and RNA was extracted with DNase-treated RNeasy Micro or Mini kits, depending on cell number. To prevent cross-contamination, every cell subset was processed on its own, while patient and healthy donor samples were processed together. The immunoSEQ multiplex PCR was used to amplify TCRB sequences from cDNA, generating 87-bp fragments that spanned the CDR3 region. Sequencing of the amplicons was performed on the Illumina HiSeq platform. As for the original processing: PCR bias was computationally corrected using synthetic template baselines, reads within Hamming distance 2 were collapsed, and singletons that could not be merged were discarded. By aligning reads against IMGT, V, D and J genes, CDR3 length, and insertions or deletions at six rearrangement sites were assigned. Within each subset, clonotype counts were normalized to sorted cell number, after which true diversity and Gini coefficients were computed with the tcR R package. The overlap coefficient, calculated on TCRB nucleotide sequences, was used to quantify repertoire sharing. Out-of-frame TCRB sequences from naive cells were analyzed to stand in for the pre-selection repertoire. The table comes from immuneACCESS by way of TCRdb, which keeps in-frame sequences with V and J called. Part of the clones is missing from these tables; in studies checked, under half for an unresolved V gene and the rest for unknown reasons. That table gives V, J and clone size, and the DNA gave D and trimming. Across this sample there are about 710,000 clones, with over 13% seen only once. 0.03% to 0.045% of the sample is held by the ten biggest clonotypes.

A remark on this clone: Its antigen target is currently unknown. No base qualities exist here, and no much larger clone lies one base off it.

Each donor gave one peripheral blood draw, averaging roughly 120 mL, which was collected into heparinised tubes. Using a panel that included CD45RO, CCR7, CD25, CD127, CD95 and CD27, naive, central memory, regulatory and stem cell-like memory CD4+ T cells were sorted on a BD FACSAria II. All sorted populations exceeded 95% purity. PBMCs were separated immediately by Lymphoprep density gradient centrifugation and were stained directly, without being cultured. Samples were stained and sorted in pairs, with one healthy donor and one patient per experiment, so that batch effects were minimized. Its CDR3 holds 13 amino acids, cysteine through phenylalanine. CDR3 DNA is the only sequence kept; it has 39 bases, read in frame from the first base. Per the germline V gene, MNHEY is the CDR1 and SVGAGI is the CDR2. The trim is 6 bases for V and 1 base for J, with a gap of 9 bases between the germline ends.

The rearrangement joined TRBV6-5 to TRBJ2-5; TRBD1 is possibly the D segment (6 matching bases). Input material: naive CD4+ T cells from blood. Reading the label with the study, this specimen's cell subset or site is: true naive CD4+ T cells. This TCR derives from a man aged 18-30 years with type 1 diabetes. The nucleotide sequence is TGTGCCAGCAGGACAGGTGTCCAAGAGACCCAGTACTTC. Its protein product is CASRTGVQETQYF.